One T cell receptor (beta chain) is described in this entry. The CDR3 has 16 amino acids. J gave up 0 bases and V 5 bases, and 9 bases lay outside the gene matches. Germline lookup yields CDR1 GTSNPN and CDR2 SVGIG (reference sequence). The entry originates in a study of blood T cell repertoires in COVID-19. Study details: Some COVID-19 samples were acute and others convalescent; all came from the United States, Italy and Spain.

TCRdb's table, derived via immunoSEQ multiplex PCR, lists solely in-frame clones and lacks some. The sample shows 250,000 to 350,000 clones, around 85% of them seen only once. Participants' reported clinical history set cohort assignment. V is TRBV30 and J is TRBJ2-1, with TRBD2 identical over 8 bases. The sample consisted of PBMCs or T cells enriched from blood (not recorded which). The receptor comes from a woman aged 45-65 years who had recovered from COVID-19. Here the CDR3 reads CAWDLLAASSYNEQFF. Here the CDR3 DNA reads TGTGCCTGGGACTTACTAGCGGCCAGCTCCTACAATGAGCAGTTCTTC.